This entry describes one TCR beta chain. This sample stems from a study of OX40 agonist ivuxolimab in advanced cancers. Produced via immunoSEQ multiplex PCR; TCRdb's table is partial and in-frame only. Of around 20,000 clones in the sample, roughly 78% were seen once. Drawing of blood for sampling happened at baseline, at cycle 4 day 1, and at cycle 7 day 1. The germline V and J ends were trimmed by 6 bases and 7 bases, with 13 bases remaining between them. This CDR3 is built from 14 residues. The germline CDR1 and CDR2 sequences are SGHTA and FQGNSA. The J gene is TRBJ1-6, the V gene TRBV7-2, with a possible D match to TRBD1 (6 bases). The source of this sequence is an adult with an advanced solid tumor such as melanoma, head and neck, liver or kidney cancer. The sample in question was CD4+ or CD8+ T cells sorted from blood, obtained in a trial of the OX40 agonist ivuxolimab. The CDR3 coding sequence is TGTGCCAGCAGGGGGACGGGGGCAAATTCACCCCTCCACTTT. Translating gives CASRGTGANSPLHF.